What follows are 14 T cell receptor beta chains derived from one specimen sequenced in a study of shared clonotypes between healthy human individuals. Sequencing was performed with immunoSEQ multiplex PCR; in TCRdb, only in-frame clones are kept and a portion is missing. The sample has about 490,000 clones, approximately 81% seen once. Sequences were obtained from PBMCs. These receptors were collected from a woman in her thirties or forties in good health. Some clones in this sample may be carry-over from other donors' samples.

V is TRBV28 and J is TRBJ1-2; possibly TRBD1 for D (5 bases). CDR1 is MDHEN, CDR2 SYDVKM, per germline. The germline V and J ends were trimmed by 8 bases and 5 bases, with 15 bases remaining between them. The CDR3 is made up of 13 amino acids. Here the CDR3 reads CASRGWDLYGYTF. For the CDR3, the DNA is TGTGCCAGCCGGGGGTGGGACCTATATGGCTACACCTTC.

The CDR3 DNA reads as TGTGCCAGCAACCACGGGGGGACCGAGCAGTACTTC. This sequence encodes CASNHGGTEQYF. This chain joins TRBV28 and TRBJ2-7, with 7 bases aligning to TRBD2. After removal of 7 bases from V and 6 bases from J, the junction contained 6 bases not matched to a gene. This CDR3 has 12 residues. The germline V gene encodes CDR1 MDHEN and CDR2 SYDVKM.

The V and J genes are TRBV25-1 and TRBJ2-7; possibly TRBD2 for D (6 bases). Germline V gene lookup returns CDR1 MGHDK and CDR2 SYGVNS. V gave up 6 bases and J gave up 3 bases, with 15 bases separating them. The CDR3 contains 14 residues. The CDR3 spells CASRPTGTYYEQYF. The CDR3 nucleotides are TGTGCCAGCAGACCGACCGGGACTTACTACGAGCAGTACTTC.

V usage is TRBV21-1 and J usage is TRBJ2-1. TRBV21-1 is a pseudogene. This CDR3 is built from 15 residues. The chain's CDR3 is CASSKWRSACDEQFF. The CDR3 DNA sequence: TGTGCCAGCAGCAAATGGCGTTCAGCCTGCGATGAGCAGTTCTTC.

This clone was detected ten times or more. In the same sample, other DNA sequences code for this CDR3. The chain combines TRBV28 with TRBJ2-7; 8 nucleotides match TRBD2. The CDR3 has 16 amino acids. The V gene's germline CDR1 is MDHEN and CDR2 SYDVKM. The V segment lost 5 bases and the J segment 0 bases; nucleotides outside the gene matches: 9. The chain's CDR3 is CASSPVGRAGSYEQYF. CDR3 nucleotide sequence: TGTGCCAGCAGTCCGGTCGGGAGGGCCGGCTCCTACGAGCAGTACTTC.

With respect to this clone: Since a far larger clone is one base different, this is likely a read error. V usage is TRBV6-1 and J usage is TRBJ1-1; 7 nucleotides match TRBD1. The CDR3 has 14 residues. From germline, CDR1 is MNHNS and CDR2 SASEGT. The CDR3 is CASSGAQGNTKAFF. CDR3 coding DNA: TGTGCCAGCAGTGGAGCACAGGGGAACACTAAAGCTTTCTTT.

A note on this clone: A far larger clone is off by one base, so a read error is likely. The V and J genes are TRBV9 and TRBJ2-2; 8 bases agree with TRBD2. The CDR3 is 17 residues long. Germline CDR1 and CDR2: SGDLS and YYNGEE. V was clipped by 4 bases and J by 3 bases; unmatched bases: 11. CDR3 sequence: CASSPNIAGIDTGELFF. The DNA of the CDR3 is TGTGCCAGCAGCCCAAACATAGCGGGAATCGACACCGGGGAGCTGTTTTTT.

The chain recombines TRBV7-8 with TRBJ1-5; D gene unclear. V was trimmed by 1 base and J by 0 bases, leaving 10 bases between them. This CDR3 region has 16 residues. Per the germline V gene, CDR1 is SGHVS and CDR2 is FQNEAQ. The CDR3 loop reads CASSLEWHNSNQPQHF. The CDR3 nucleotides read TGTGCCAGCAGCTTAGAGTGGCATAATAGCAATCAGCCCCAGCATTTT.

The V gene is TRBV7-2, the J gene TRBJ1-2; D is ambiguous. V was clipped by 1 base and J by 3 bases, with 21 bases between them. The CDR3 covers 18 residues. The germline gives CDR1 SGHTA, CDR2 FQGNSA. The CDR3 DNA reads as TGTGCCAGCAGCTTAGTAGGTCCAAGTGGAACTAGAGACTATGGCTACACCTTC. This sequence encodes CASSLVGPSGTRDYGYTF.

The chain has TRBV5-4 and TRBJ1-2; D unclear. V was shortened by 4 bases and J by 3 bases, with 13 bases between the two germline ends. Germline V gives CDR1 SGHNT, CDR2 YYREEE (reference sequence). The CDR3 has 14 residues. CDR3 sequence: CASSPERADYGYTF. Here the CDR3 DNA reads TGTGCCAGCAGCCCTGAAAGGGCCGACTATGGCTACACCTTC.

The chain recombines TRBV5-5 with TRBJ1-5, with D tentatively TRBD1 (6 bases). CDR1 and CDR2 from the germline V gene are SGHKS and YYEKEE (reference sequence). The V end lost 4 bases, the J end lost 2 bases, and 19 bases lay between the germline ends. The CDR3 has 17 residues. The CDR3 spells CASSPDRLLIGNQPQHF. The CDR3 DNA follows: TGTGCCAGCAGCCCGGACAGACTCTTAATAGGCAATCAGCCCCAGCATTTT.

In its sample, this clone was seen many times. The sample has other DNA sequences that encode this CDR3 too. This chain links TRBV11-3 with TRBJ2-3; tentative D call: TRBD1 (5 bases). V was shortened by 1 base and J by 2 bases, with 10 bases between the two germline ends. Germline V CDR1 and CDR2: SGHNT, YENEEA. This CDR3 has 15 amino acids. The CDR3 DNA follows: TGTGCCAGCAGCTTAGGACAGCAAAACACAGATACGCAGTATTTT. This gives the protein CASSLGQQNTDTQYF. The full variable domain, completed using reference TRBV11-3 and TRBJ2-3, is EAGVVQSPRYKIIEKKQPVAFWCNPISGHNTLYWYLQNLGQGPELLIRYENEEAVDDSQLPKDRFSAERLKGVDSTLKIQPAELGDSAVYLCASSLGQQNTDTQYFGPGTRLTVL.

CDR3 in amino acids: CATSRDRSTALRTQYF. CDR3 DNA: TGTGCCACCAGCAGAGATCGCTCCACGGCGCTAAGGACCCAGTACTTC. The chain is built from TRBV15 and TRBJ2-5; unclear D gene. The ends were cut back, 0 bases at V and 7 bases at J, with 18 bases in the middle. The CDR3 runs 16 residues. The V gene's germline CDR1 is LNHNV and CDR2 YYDKDF (reference sequence).

The chain joins TRBV5-1 to TRBJ1-1; D may be TRBD1 (5 bases). The CDR3 covers 15 residues. V was cut by 5 bases and J by 5 bases, with 19 bases left in between. The V gene's germline CDR1 is SGHRS and CDR2 YFSETQ. Written as DNA, the CDR3 is TGCGCCAGCAGAAAAGATACAGGTCAGAGGACTGAAGCTTTCTTT. Its protein product is CASRKDTGQRTEAFF.